This T cell receptor beta chain was retrieved from a study of blood T cells in healthy people across ages (dated by TCRdb to the mid-2010s). With regard to the full study: In model experiments, roughly one uniquely barcoded TCR beta cDNA molecule per two T cells was captured by template switching. The study measured age-related changes in TCR beta repertoire diversity using deep sequencing normalized with unique cDNA molecular identifiers. Four age groups were formed from the donors: young (average about 17 years), middle-aged (approximately 40), aged (approximately 60) and long-lived (82). Donors of different ages were randomly distributed across sequencing lanes to avoid experimental bias. Two additional independent replicas of 1 million unique cDNA reads from the same blood draw were analyzed for two donors (one aged 18 to 29 and one aged 80 or older). Results and caveats for the whole study, not just this receptor: A strong correlation was found between observed TCR beta diversity and the percentage of naive T cells measured by flow cytometry. Observed TCR beta diversity per million T cells fell roughly linearly with age, and a significant reduction was already apparent by age around 40. Compared with the aged group, the long-lived group had more naive CD4+ T cells, fewer expanded clones and increased TCR diversity, a pattern suggesting age selection. Total diversity estimates from one million sequenced T cells were considered lower bounds and underestimates. Because the CMV infection status of the donors was unknown, age-related changes in expanded clonotypes may potentially have been confounded. Conclusive comparison of naive and antigen-experienced compartments was prevented by the profiling of bulk unsorted PBMCs.

With respect to this clonotype: Its target antigen remains unknown. No per-base quality is available; no much larger clone lies one base away.

CDR1 and CDR2 are drawn from the germline V gene: MNHEY, SVGAGI. Reading from cysteine to phenylalanine, the CDR3 counts 16 amino acids. The read is trimmed to its CDR3 DNA, 48 bases read in frame from base 1. The approximately 39 donors, aged about 6 to 100 years, were systemically healthy Caucasian individuals from Russia. Ten milliliters of peripheral blood were collected from each donor into EDTA-treated Vacutainer tubes. Ficoll-Paque density-gradient centrifugation was used to isolate PBMCs, with at least 6 million per sample. Total RNA, at least 6 micrograms per sample, was extracted from PBMCs with Trizol reagent. The percentages of naive CD45RAhigh/CD27high T cells were determined by flow cytometry on a PBMC aliquot from every donor. Preparation of the library involved 5' RACE. The instrument given in TCRdb is Illumina HiSeq 2500. A second PCR of roughly 7 to 11 cycles was performed with a sample-barcoded 5' primer and a J-beta primer mix. Each TCR beta cDNA molecule received a unique molecular identifier from a template-switch 5' adaptor carrying 12 random nucleotides. Each sample yielded at least 3 million CDR3-containing paired-end reads. All of the RNA was converted into first-strand cDNA using the Mint cDNA synthesis kit, with a TRBC-specific oligonucleotide serving as the primer. Following uracil-DNA glycosylase treatment, a first 18-cycle PCR with universal primers M1SS and BC2_uni_R was performed on all cDNA. For the original study's pipeline: Normalization of each sample was performed by random selection of 1 million high-quality reads, each carrying a distinct molecular identifier. Instead of being binned into consensus sequences, reads that shared molecular identifiers were thrown out. CDR3 identification, clonotype clustering and error correction used MiTCR with a Q25 quality threshold and the strictest error-elimination algorithm. A nonparametric unseen species model using Euler transformation provided a lower-bound estimate of total TCR beta diversity. The public reads were quality trimmed at Q25 with fastp and then assembled into clones with MiXCR by TCRdb, keeping productive beta chains. CDR3 protein sequences are deduplicated, and each keeps its most common genes and DNA. The V and J calls were determined by TCRdb, not by the authors. Recorded for this sample are about 1 million distinct CDR3 sequences; under 45% of them occurred a single time. Together, the top ten hold about 20% of the sample.

The rearranged chain carries TRBV6-5 and TRBJ2-5, with an unclear D gene assignment. The assigned J gene may be wrong: the sequence end matches TRBJ2-7 better. The sequencing sample was made of blood. This sequence originates from a woman aged 55-75 years in good health. The CDR3 protein: CASSYGNNPRTYEQYF. The DNA is as follows: TGTGCCAGCAGTTACGGTAACAACCCCCGCACCTACGAGCAGTACTTC.